Presented here are 27 T cell receptor beta chains from one specimen sequenced in a study of graft-versus-host responses after intestinal transplantation. The protocol was immunoSEQ multiplex PCR, while the TCRdb copy is restricted to in-frame clones and leaves out a portion. The table records fewer than 100,000 clones, 86% of them present only once. Material: PBMCs, obtained 255 days after intestinal transplant. These receptors were obtained from a human patient who received an intestinal transplant, so some T cells may come from the graft donor.

The chain joins TRBV6-9 to TRBJ2-5; 9 bases map to TRBD1. Germline loops: CDR1 MNHGY, CDR2 SVAAGI. This CDR3 region has 16 residues. The junction had 10 bases not matched to a gene; V was cut back by 4 bases and J by 4 bases. The CDR3 protein is CASSCLPGQGRETQYF. CDR3 nucleotide sequence: TGTGCCAGCAGTTGCCTTCCGGGACAGGGTCGAGAGACCCAGTACTTC.

The chain uses TRBV4-1 and TRBJ2-3, with D maybe TRBD2 (6 bases). The V end lost 0 bases, the J end lost 0 bases, and 7 bases lay between the germline ends. Germline values: CDR1 MGHRA, CDR2 YSYEKL. The CDR3 spans 15 residues. Written as DNA, the CDR3 is TGCGCCAGCAGCCAAGAAGGGACTAGCACAGATACGCAGTATTTT. Translated: CASSQEGTSTDTQYF.

This clone has only a few counts. The chain has TRBV6-5 and TRBJ1-1, with 8 bases fitting TRBD1. Losses at the gene ends were 6 bases for V and 1 base for J; bases not matched to a gene: 7. Germline-derived CDR1 and CDR2 are MNHEY and SVGAGI. The CDR3 covers 15 residues. The CDR3 protein is CASSLYTGGNTEAFF. DNA of the CDR3: TGTGCCAGCAGCCTATATACAGGGGGGAACACTGAAGCTTTCTTT.

The chain employs TRBV7-9 and TRBJ2-6, with 10 bases identical to TRBD1. CDR3 length: 17 amino acids. Looked up from germline, CDR1 is SEHNR and CDR2 is FQNEAQ (reference sequence). J gave up 1 base and V 5 bases, and 5 bases lay outside the gene matches. CDR3 amino acids: CASSADRGVSGANVLTF. The CDR3 coding sequence is TGTGCCAGCAGCGCGGACAGGGGGGTGTCTGGGGCCAACGTCCTGACTTTC.

The rearrangement joins TRBV28 to TRBJ2-3; D call uncertain. This CDR3 is 13 amino acids long. In germline, CDR1 is MDHEN, CDR2 SYDVKM. The V and J ends lost 5 bases and 3 bases respectively, with 9 bases between them. The CDR3 loop reads CASSSAPTDTQYF. The CDR3 DNA reads TGTGCCAGCAGTAGCGCGCCTACAGATACGCAGTATTTT.

V and J are TRBV5-1 and TRBJ1-6; D perhaps matches TRBD1 (5 bases). CDR1 and CDR2 from the germline V gene are SGHRS and YFSETQ. V was clipped by 3 bases and J by 7 bases, with 14 bases between them. This CDR3 spans 15 amino acids. The CDR3 nucleotides are TGCGCCAGCAGCTCGGGCGGGGGTTGGAATTCACCCCTCCACTTT. The encoded protein is CASSSGGGWNSPLHF.

CDR3 in amino acids: CASSPDRQYSYEQYF. The CDR3 nucleotides read TGCGCCAGCAGCCCGGACAGGCAGTACTCCTACGAGCAGTACTTC. This sequence joins TRBV5-1 and TRBJ2-7, with 7 nucleotides matching TRBD1. The trim removed 4 bases at V and 0 bases at J, leaving 7 bases unmatched. CDR1 and CDR2 from the germline V gene are SGHRS and YFSETQ. The CDR3 has 15 amino acids.

V gene TRBV7-9 combines with J gene TRBJ2-3; TRBD1 matches 9 bases. J lost 1 base, V lost 11 bases, and 10 bases had no gene match. The CDR3 is 15 residues long. CDR1 and CDR2 from the germline V gene are SEHNR and FQNEAQ (reference sequence). The CDR3 coding sequence is TGTGCCGGCGTACAGGGGGCATTTGGCACAGATACGCAGTATTTT. It encodes CAGVQGAFGTDTQYF.

This rearrangement joins TRBV7-9 to TRBJ2-1, with D hard to call. V was trimmed by 5 bases and J by 7 bases, leaving 9 bases between them. Germline values: CDR1 SEHNR, CDR2 FQNEAQ (reference sequence). CDR3 size: 12 residues. CDR3 loop: CASSLQPNEQFF. The CDR3 DNA is TGTGCCAGCAGCCTCCAACCTAATGAGCAGTTCTTC.

CDR3 loop: CASSYVTGTEAFF. The CDR3 DNA sequence: TGTGCCAGCAGCTATGTTACGGGAACTGAAGCTTTCTTT. The chain recombines TRBV11-1 with TRBJ1-1; D call uncertain. This CDR3 has 13 amino acids. Trimming cost V 4 bases and J 5 bases, with 11 bases left between them. Germline V CDR1 and CDR2: SGHAT, FQDESV (reference sequence).

The chain uses TRBV4-2 and TRBJ2-7; 12 nucleotides align to TRBD1. Per germline, CDR1 LGHNA and CDR2 YNFKEQ. V dropped 0 bases and J dropped 7; count of bases not matched to a gene: 7. This CDR3 contains 16 residues. CDR3 sequence (DNA): TGTGCCAGCAGCCAAGATTCGGGACAGGGGGCGGAAGAGCAGTACTTC. Its translation is CASSQDSGQGAEEQYF.

The rearrangement joins TRBV7-9 to TRBJ1-5, with D perhaps TRBD1 (5 bases). Trimming pared 5 bases from V and 4 bases from J, leaving 12 bases between. Germline V gene sequence: CDR1 SEHNR, CDR2 FQNEAQ (reference sequence). This CDR3 region has 14 residues. CDR3 residues: CASSPDGANQPQHF. CDR3 DNA sequence: TGTGCCAGCAGCCCGGACGGGGCTAATCAGCCCCAGCATTTT.

The rearrangement uses TRBV7-9 and TRBJ1-2, with 7 bases that match TRBD1. J lost 6 bases, V lost 1 base, and 5 bases had no gene match. CDR1 SEHNR and CDR2 FQNEAQ come from the germline V gene (reference sequence). The CDR3 is made up of 14 amino acids. Here the CDR3 DNA reads TGTGCCAGCAGCTTAGTGGGACAGCCCGATGGCTACACCTTC. Translated, it gives CASSLVGQPDGYTF. Together with reference TRBV7-9 and TRBJ1-2, the CDR3 gives the full variable domain: DTGVSQNPRHKITKRGQNVTFRCDPISEHNRLYWYRQTLGQGPEFLTYFQNEAQLEKSRLLSDRFSAERPKGSFSTLEIQRTEQGDSAMYLCASSLVGQPDGYTFGSGTRLTVV.

A note on this clone: One end of the junction is discordant with germline, which a read error may explain. The CDR3 coding sequence is TGTGCTAGCAGCTTAGGAACAGGGACCGAGCAGTACTTC. Translated, it gives CASSLGTGTEQYF. The chain combines TRBV7-7 with TRBJ2-7, with D tentatively TRBD1 (6 bases). The CDR3 sequence is 13 residues long. CDR1 is SSHAT and CDR2 is FNYEAQ in the germline V gene (reference sequence).

V and J are TRBV5-1 and TRBJ2-7, with unresolved D. Trimming removed 4 bases from V and 1 base from J, with 6 bases in between. Germline-derived CDR1 and CDR2 are SGHRS and YFSETQ. This CDR3 comprises 12 residues. The CDR3 loop reads CASSETSYEQYF. DNA of the CDR3: TGCGCCAGCAGCGAGACTTCCTACGAGCAGTACTTC.

The chain combines TRBV5-1 with TRBJ2-7; TRBD2 agrees at 8 bases. CDR1 is SGHRS, CDR2 YFSETQ, per germline. CDR3 length: 15 amino acids. The trim removed 1 base at V and 5 bases at J, leaving 8 bases unmatched. The CDR3 DNA reads TGCGCCAGCAGCTTGCCTCACGGGAGGGTTGACGAGCAGTACTTC. Its translation is CASSLPHGRVDEQYF. The complete variable domain, with remaining parts taken from reference TRBV5-1 and TRBJ2-7, reads KAGVTQTPRYLIKTRGQQVTLSCSPISGHRSVSWYQQTPGQGLQFLFEYFSETQRNKGNFPGRFSGRQFSNSRSEMNVSTLELGDSALYLCASSLPHGRVDEQYFGPGTRLTVT.

The chain carries TRBV6-6 and TRBJ2-3; 11 positions agree with TRBD2. Trimming removed 2 bases from V and 3 bases from J; junction bases left unmatched: 4. This CDR3 is 16 amino acids long. Germline V gives CDR1 MNHNY, CDR2 SVGAGI (reference sequence). CDR3 loop: CASSYPTSGGTDTQYF. The CDR3 region has the DNA TGTGCCAGCAGTTACCCCACTAGCGGGGGAACAGATACGCAGTATTTT.

The chain joins TRBV4-1 to TRBJ2-1; the match to TRBD1 covers 7 bases. The CDR3 extends over 16 amino acids. Germline V gene sequence: CDR1 MGHRA, CDR2 YSYEKL. The J segment lost 6 bases and the V segment lost 0 bases, leaving 8 bases of the junction unmatched. The CDR3 sequence is CASSQDRDSPFNEQFF. CDR3 coding DNA: TGCGCCAGCAGCCAAGATAGGGACAGCCCCTTCAATGAGCAGTTCTTC.

The genes are TRBV9 and TRBJ1-1, with 8 bases that match TRBD1. V shed 8 bases and J 3 bases; nucleotides not matched to a gene: 3. The CDR3 covers 12 residues. Germline loops: CDR1 SGDLS, CDR2 YYNGEE. In DNA form, the CDR3 reads TGTGCCAGTAACAGGGGGGACACTGAAGCTTTCTTT. It specifies CASNRGDTEAFF.

The rearrangement links TRBV5-1 to TRBJ2-5; D assignment may be TRBD1 or TRBD2 (7 bases each). Germline-derived CDR1 and CDR2 are SGHRS and YFSETQ. CDR3 length: 16 residues. Trimming stripped 6 bases from V and 0 bases from J, with 18 bases between. In DNA form, the CDR3 reads TGCGCCAGCAACCCGAGCGGGACAGAAGACCAAGAGACCCAGTACTTC. Translation: CASNPSGTEDQETQYF.

The chain has TRBV11-2 and TRBJ2-6; the D gene is possibly TRBD2 (6 bases). Looked up from germline, CDR1 is SGHAT and CDR2 is FQNNGV. V lost 10 bases to trimming and J lost 0 bases, with 25 bases between them. The CDR3 loop spans 19 amino acids. The CDR3 DNA is TGTGCCACGATTGGGGGGATGGGACGGCCGAGCTCTGGGGCCAACGTCCTGACTTTC. Translated: CATIGGMGRPSSGANVLTF.

V is TRBV28 and J is TRBJ1-2, with D unresolved. Trimming shortened V by 1 base and J by 4 bases, and 7 bases separated the two germline ends. This CDR3 has 13 residues. Germline V gene sequence: CDR1 MDHEN, CDR2 SYDVKM. DNA of the CDR3: TGTGCCAGCAGTTTATTGGACGGCTATGGCTACACCTTC. Its translation: CASSLLDGYGYTF.

The chain links TRBV6-5 to TRBJ2-7, with 9 bases matching TRBD2. CDR3 size: 15 residues. Germline loops: CDR1 MNHEY, CDR2 SVGAGI. J was trimmed by 9 bases and V by 5 bases; bases with no gene match: 14. The CDR3 here is CASSPETSGPLGQYF. DNA of the CDR3: TGTGCCAGCAGTCCTGAGACTAGCGGTCCTCTCGGGCAGTACTTC.

The rearrangement joins TRBV7-8 to TRBJ2-7; D not certain. CDR3 length: 12 amino acids. Trimming cost V 0 bases and J 4 bases, with 4 bases left between them. The germline gives CDR1 SGHVS, CDR2 FQNEAQ. The CDR3 loop reads CASSLARYEQYF. The CDR3 region has the DNA TGTGCCAGCAGCTTAGCGCGGTACGAGCAGTACTTC.

The genes are TRBV9 and TRBJ2-7; 7 bases line up with TRBD2. With V trimmed by 6 bases and J by 4 bases, 13 bases remained unmatched. This CDR3 is 15 amino acids long. The germline CDR1 and CDR2 sequences are SGDLS and YYNGEE. This chain's CDR3 is CASNYFSGEVYEQYV. The CDR3 nucleotides are TGTGCCAGCAACTACTTCAGCGGGGAGGTTTACGAGCAGTACGTC.

This clone occurred a few times. The chain couples TRBV6-1 to TRBJ1-2; perhaps TRBD1 as D (6 bases). Germline assignment: CDR1 MNHNS and CDR2 SASEGT. The CDR3 covers 15 residues. Between the trimmed V and J ends, which lost 2 bases and 3 bases, there was a span of 13 bases. The CDR3 nucleotides are TGTGCCAGCAGTGAAATTGGGGGCTTCGACTATGGCTACACCTTC. Protein product: CASSEIGGFDYGYTF.

In this sample, this clone turned up a few times. The chain links TRBV28 to TRBJ1-3, with D possibly matching TRBD1 (5 bases). V lost 6 bases to trimming and J lost 4 bases, with 13 bases between them. The CDR3 consists of 14 residues. CDR1 and CDR2 (germline): MDHEN, SYDVKM. The DNA for the CDR3 is TGTGCCAGCAGCCCACGGGGCTCCGGAAACACCATATATTTT. It yields the protein CASSPRGSGNTIYF.